There are a few counts of the clone carrying this T cell receptor beta chain. Its antigen is still unknown. With a J-beta primer mix and a sample-barcoded 5' primer, a second PCR ran roughly 6 to 12 cycles. Per sample, CDR3-containing paired-end reads numbered at least 2.5 million. TCRdb used MiXCR to reprocess the 5' RACE reads, holding one entry per CDR3 protein. The sample carries 800,000 to 950,000 distinct CDR3 sequences, roughly 48% recorded once. The J segment lost 2 bases and the V segment lost 6 bases, leaving 6 bases of the junction unmatched. From germline, CDR1 is MDHEN and CDR2 SYDVKM. CDR3 size: 15 residues. The data derive from a study of blood T cells in healthy people across ages. General study results and limits: A roughly linear age-dependent decrease characterized TCR beta diversity per million T cells. Long-lived donors carried more naive CD4+ cells and greater diversity than aged donors.

Each donor supplied approximately 10 milliliters of peripheral blood. Specimen: blood. V gene TRBV28 combines with J gene TRBJ1-5; 8 bases map to TRBD1. The sequence was collected from a man aged 30 to 45 in good health. The CDR3 reads CASRRTGLGNQPQHF. The CDR3 DNA sequence: TGTGCCAGCAGGCGGACAGGGTTGGGCAATCAGCCCCAGCATTTT.